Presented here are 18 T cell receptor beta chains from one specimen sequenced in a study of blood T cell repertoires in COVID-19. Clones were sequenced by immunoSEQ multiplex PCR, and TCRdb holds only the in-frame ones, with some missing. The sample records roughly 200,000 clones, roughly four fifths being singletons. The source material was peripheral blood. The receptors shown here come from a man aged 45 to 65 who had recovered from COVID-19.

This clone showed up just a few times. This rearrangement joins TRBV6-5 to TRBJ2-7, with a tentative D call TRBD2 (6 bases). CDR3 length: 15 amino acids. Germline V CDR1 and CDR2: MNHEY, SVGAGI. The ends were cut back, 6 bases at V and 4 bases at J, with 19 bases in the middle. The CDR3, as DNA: TGTGCCAGCAGGGGCGGGGTCCAAGAATTTTACGAGCAGTACTTC. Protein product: CASRGGVQEFYEQYF.

CDR3 nucleotides: TGTGCCAGCAGCTTCGCAGGGGTCCCCTACGAGCAGTACTTC. It translates to CASSFAGVPYEQYF. V is TRBV5-4 and J is TRBJ2-7; a possible D gene is TRBD1 (6 bases). Germline values: CDR1 SGHNT, CDR2 YYREEE (reference sequence). Trimming left V 2 bases short and J 2 bases short, with 11 bases between. This CDR3 has 14 amino acids.

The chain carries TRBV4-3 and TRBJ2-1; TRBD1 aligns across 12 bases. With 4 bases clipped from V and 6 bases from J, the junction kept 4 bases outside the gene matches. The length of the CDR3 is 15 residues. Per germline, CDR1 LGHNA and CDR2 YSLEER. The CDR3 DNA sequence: TGCGCCAGCAGCCCCCGGGACAGGGGGCCCAATGAGCAGTTCTTC. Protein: CASSPRDRGPNEQFF.

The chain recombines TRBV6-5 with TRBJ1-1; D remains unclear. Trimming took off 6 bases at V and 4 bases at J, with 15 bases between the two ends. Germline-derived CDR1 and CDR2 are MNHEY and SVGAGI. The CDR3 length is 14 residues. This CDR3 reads CASRLMVLSTEAFF. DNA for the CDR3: TGTGCCAGCAGACTGATGGTATTGAGCACTGAAGCTTTCTTT.

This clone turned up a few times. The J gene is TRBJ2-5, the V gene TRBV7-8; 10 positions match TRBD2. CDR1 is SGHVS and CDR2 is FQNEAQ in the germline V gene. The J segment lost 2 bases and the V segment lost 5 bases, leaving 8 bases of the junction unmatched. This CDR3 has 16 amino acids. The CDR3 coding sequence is TGTGCCAGCAGCGGACGACTAGCGGGTTCTCAAGAGACCCAGTACTTC. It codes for CASSGRLAGSQETQYF.

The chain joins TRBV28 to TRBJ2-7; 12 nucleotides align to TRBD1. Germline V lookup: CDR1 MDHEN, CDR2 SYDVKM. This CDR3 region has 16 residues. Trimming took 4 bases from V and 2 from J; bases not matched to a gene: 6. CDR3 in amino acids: CASSSAGTGGAYEQYF. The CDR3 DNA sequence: TGTGCCAGCAGTTCTGCTGGGACAGGGGGCGCCTACGAGCAGTACTTC. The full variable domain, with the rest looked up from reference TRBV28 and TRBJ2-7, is DVKVTQSSRYLVKRTGEKVFLECVQDMDHENMFWYRQDPGLGLRLIYFSYDVKMKEKGDIPEGYSVSREKKERFSLILESASTNQTSMYLCASSSAGTGGAYEQYFGPGTRLTVT.

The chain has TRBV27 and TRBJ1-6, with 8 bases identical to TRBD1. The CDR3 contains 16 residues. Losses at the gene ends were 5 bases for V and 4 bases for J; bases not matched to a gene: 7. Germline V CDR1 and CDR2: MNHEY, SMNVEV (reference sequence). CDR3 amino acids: CASSQPRTGYNSPLHF. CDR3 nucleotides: TGTGCCAGCAGTCAACCACGGACAGGGTATAATTCACCCCTCCACTTT.

The chain's CDR3 is CAWSGVPSRSSPLHF. The DNA of the CDR3 is TGTGCCTGGAGCGGAGTACCCAGTCGATCATCACCCCTCCACTTT. The chain joins TRBV30 to TRBJ1-6; D unclear. The CDR3 has 15 amino acids. V was trimmed by 3 bases and J by 10 bases, leaving 19 bases between them. Germline V gene data show CDR1 as GTSNPN and CDR2 as SVGIG (reference sequence).

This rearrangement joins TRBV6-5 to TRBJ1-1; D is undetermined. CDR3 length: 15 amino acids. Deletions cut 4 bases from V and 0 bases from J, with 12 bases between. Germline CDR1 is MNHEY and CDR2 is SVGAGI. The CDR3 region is CASSSKGLLNTEAFF. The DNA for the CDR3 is TGTGCCAGCAGTTCCAAAGGACTGTTGAACACTGAAGCTTTCTTT.

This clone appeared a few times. The DNA for the CDR3 is TGTGCCAGCTCACGGCGGCAGGGGGTCTACAATGAGCAGTTCTTC. This gives the protein CASSRRQGVYNEQFF. This chain links TRBV18 with TRBJ2-1; TRBD1 matches 7 bases. Trimming at V came to 4 bases and at J to 3 bases, leaving 6 bases not matched to a gene. The germline V gene encodes CDR1 KGHSH and CDR2 LQKENI. The CDR3 runs 15 residues.

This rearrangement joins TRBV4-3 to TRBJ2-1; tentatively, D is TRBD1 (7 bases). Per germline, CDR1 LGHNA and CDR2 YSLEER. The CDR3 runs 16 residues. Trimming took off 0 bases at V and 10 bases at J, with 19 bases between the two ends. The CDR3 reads CASSQDWGGGGREQFF. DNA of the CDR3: TGCGCCAGCAGCCAAGATTGGGGAGGAGGGGGCAGGGAGCAGTTCTTC.

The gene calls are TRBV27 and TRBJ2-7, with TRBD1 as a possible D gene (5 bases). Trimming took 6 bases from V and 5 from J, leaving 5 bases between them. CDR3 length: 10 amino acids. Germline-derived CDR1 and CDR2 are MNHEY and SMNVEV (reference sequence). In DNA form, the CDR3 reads TGTGCCAGCAGGGGGCACGAGCAGTACTTC. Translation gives CASRGHEQYF.

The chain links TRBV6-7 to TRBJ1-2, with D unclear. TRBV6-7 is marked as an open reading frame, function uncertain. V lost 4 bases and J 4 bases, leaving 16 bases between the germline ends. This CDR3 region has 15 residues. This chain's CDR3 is CASSSDTNKIYGYTF. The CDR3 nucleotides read TGTGCCAGCAGTTCCGACACGAACAAGATCTATGGCTACACCTTC.

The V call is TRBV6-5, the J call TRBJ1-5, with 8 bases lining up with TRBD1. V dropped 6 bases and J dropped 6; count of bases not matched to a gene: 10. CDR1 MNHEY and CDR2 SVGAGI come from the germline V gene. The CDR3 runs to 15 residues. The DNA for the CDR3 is TGTGCCAGCAGGGGGGCAGGGGGCCCGGGTCAGCCCCAGCATTTT. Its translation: CASRGAGGPGQPQHF.

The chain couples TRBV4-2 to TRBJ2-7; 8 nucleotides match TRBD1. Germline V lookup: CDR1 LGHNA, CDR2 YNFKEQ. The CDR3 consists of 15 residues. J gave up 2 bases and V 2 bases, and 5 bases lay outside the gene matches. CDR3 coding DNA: TGTGCCAGCAGCCAACGGACAGGGAGCACCTACGAGCAGTACTTC. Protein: CASSQRTGSTYEQYF.

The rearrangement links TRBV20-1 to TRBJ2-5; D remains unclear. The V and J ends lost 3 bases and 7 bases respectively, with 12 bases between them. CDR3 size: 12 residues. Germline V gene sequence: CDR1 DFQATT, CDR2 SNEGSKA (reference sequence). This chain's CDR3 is CSASVDPGTQYF. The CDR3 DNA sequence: TGCAGTGCTAGTGTGGATCCGGGGACCCAGTACTTC.

As DNA, the CDR3 is TGTGCCAGCAGTATCTCCGGCGGGGCAGGTGTAGATACGCAGTATTTT. Its protein is CASSISGGAGVDTQYF. The V gene is TRBV11-2, the J gene TRBJ2-3; a possible D gene is TRBD2 (6 bases). The CDR3 spans 16 residues. Germline assignment: CDR1 SGHAT and CDR2 FQNNGV. Between the trimmed V and J ends, which lost 6 bases and 5 bases, there was a span of 21 bases.

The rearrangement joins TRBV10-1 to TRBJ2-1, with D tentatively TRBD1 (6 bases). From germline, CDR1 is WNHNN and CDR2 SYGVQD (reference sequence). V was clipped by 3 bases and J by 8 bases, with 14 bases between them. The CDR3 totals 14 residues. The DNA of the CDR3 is TGCGCCAGCAGTGATAATGTGGGGGCCCATGAGCAGTTCTTC. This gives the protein CASSDNVGAHEQFF.